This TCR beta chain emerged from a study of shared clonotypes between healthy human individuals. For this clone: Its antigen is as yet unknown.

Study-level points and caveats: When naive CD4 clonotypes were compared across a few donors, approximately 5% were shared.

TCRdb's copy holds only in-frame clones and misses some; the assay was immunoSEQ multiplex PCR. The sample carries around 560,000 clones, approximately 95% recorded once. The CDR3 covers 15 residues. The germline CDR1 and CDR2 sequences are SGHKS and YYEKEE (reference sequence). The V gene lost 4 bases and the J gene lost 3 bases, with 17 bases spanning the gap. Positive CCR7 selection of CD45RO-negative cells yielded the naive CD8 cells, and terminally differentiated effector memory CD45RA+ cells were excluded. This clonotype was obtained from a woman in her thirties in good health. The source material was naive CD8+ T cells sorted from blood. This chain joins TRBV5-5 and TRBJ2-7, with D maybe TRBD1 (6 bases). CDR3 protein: CASSRTGTPYYEQYF. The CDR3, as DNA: TGTGCCAGCAGCCGAACCGGGACACCCTACTACGAGCAGTACTTC. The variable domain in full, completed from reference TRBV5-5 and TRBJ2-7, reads DAGVTQSPTHLIKTRGQQVTLRCSPISGHKSVSWYQQVLGQGPQFIFQYYEKEERGRGNFPDRFSARQFPNYSSELNVNALLLGDSALYLCASSRTGTPYYEQYFGPGTRLTVT.